This record covers a single T cell receptor (beta chain). Trimming left V 1 base short and J 2 bases short, with 9 bases between. Germline CDR1 SGHVS, CDR2 FNYEAQ. The CDR3 extends over 14 amino acids. Generated by immunoSEQ multiplex PCR, the TCRdb table keeps only in-frame clones and is missing some. The sample includes tens of thousands of clones, about 92% of them seen just once. The record originates from a study of T cell changes during pregnancy in multiple sclerosis. The chain combines TRBV7-6 with TRBJ2-7; perhaps TRBD1 as D (6 bases). The receptor comes from a female donor in good health, enrolled as a control in a pregnancy study. This sample comprised peripheral blood, obtained in the third trimester of pregnancy. CDR3 region: CASSLESGAYEQYF. The CDR3 DNA reads as TGTGCCAGCAGCTTAGAGTCAGGGGCCTACGAGCAGTACTTC.